There are a few counts of the clone carrying this T cell receptor (beta chain). Its cognate antigen is unknown. The ends lost 5 bases at V and 6 bases at J; junction bases unmatched: 10. This CDR3 has 15 amino acids. The germline V gene encodes CDR1 SEHNR and CDR2 FQNEAQ (reference sequence). TCRdb fed the 5' RACE reads into MiXCR, producing one record per CDR3 protein. The sample contains over 50,000 distinct CDR3 sequences, roughly an eighth of which appear only once. The data were taken from a study of early T cells in non-severe SARS-CoV-2 infection. Study findings and constraints: Matching results from VDJdb favored anti-spike CD8 responses, leaving private and CD4 specificities undetected.

This sequence was found in an adult who was a healthcare worker with PCR-confirmed SARS-CoV-2 infection or an uninfected control (not recorded which). The sample consisted of whole blood. The chain employs TRBV7-9 and TRBJ2-7, with 10 bases fitting TRBD1. The DNA of the CDR3 is TGTGCCAGCAGCACCGTAGGGACAGGGGTCTCCGAGCAGTACTTC. Translated, it gives CASSTVGTGVSEQYF. The entire variable domain, with the rest obtained from reference TRBV7-9 and TRBJ2-7, is as follows: DTGVSQNPRHKITKRGQNVTFRCDPISEHNRLYWYRQTLGQGPEFLTYFQNEAQLEKSRLLSDRFSAERPKGSFSTLEIQRTEQGDSAMYLCASSTVGTGVSEQYFGPGTRLTVT.